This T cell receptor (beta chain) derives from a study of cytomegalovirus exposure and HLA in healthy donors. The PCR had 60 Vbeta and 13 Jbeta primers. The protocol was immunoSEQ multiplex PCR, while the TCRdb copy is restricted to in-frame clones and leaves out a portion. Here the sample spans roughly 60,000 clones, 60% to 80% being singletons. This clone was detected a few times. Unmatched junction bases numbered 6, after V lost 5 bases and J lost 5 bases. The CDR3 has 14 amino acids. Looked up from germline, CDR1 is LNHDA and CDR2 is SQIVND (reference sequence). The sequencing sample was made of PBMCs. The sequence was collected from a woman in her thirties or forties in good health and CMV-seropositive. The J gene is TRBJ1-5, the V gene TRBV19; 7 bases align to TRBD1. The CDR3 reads CASSPRGVYQPQHF. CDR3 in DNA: TGTGCCAGTAGTCCCAGGGGGGTTTATCAGCCCCAGCATTTT.